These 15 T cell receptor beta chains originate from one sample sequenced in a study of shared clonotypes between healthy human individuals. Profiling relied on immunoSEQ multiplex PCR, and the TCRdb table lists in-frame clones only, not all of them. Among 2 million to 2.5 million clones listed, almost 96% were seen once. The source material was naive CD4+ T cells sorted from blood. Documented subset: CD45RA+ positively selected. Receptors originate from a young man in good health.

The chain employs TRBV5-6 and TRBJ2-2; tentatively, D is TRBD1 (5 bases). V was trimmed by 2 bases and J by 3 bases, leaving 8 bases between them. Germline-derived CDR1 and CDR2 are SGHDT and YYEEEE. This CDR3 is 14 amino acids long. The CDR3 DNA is TGTGCCAGCAGCTTTGGGGCGGACACCGGGGAGCTGTTTTTT. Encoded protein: CASSFGADTGELFF.

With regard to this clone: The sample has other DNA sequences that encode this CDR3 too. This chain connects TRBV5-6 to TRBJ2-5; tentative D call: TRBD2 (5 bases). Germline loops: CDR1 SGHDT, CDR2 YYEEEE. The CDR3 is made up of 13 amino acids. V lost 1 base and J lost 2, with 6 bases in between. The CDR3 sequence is CASSLPGQETQYF. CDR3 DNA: TGTGCCAGCAGCTTGCCGGGGCAAGAGACCCAGTACTTC.

CDR3 sequence reads: CASAQGARWNTEAFF. CDR3 nucleotides: TGTGCCAGCGCCCAGGGGGCGCGGTGGAACACTGAAGCTTTCTTT. The chain carries TRBV19 and TRBJ1-1; 8 positions match TRBD1. From germline, CDR1 is LNHDA and CDR2 SQIVND (reference sequence). V lost 9 bases to trimming and J lost 1 base; unmatched junction nucleotides: 10. CDR3 size: 15 residues.

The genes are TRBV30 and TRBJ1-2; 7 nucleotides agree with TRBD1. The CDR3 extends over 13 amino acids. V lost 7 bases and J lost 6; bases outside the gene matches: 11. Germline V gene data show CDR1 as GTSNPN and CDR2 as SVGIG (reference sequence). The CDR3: CAYSGGFRDGYTF. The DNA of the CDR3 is TGTGCCTATTCAGGGGGGTTCCGCGATGGCTACACCTTC.

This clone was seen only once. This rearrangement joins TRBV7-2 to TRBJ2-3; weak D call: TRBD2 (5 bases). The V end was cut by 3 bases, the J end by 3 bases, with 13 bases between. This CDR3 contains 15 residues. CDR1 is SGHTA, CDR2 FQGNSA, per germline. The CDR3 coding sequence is TGTGCCAGCAGCTTCATAGCCGGACTTACAGATACGCAGTATTTT. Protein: CASSFIAGLTDTQYF.

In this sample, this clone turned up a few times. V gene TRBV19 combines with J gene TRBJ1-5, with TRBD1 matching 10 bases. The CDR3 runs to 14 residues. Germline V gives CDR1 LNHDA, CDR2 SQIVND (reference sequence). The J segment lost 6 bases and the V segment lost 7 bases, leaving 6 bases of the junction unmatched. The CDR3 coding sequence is TGTGCCAGTAAGGGCGGACAGGGGGGTCAGCCCCAGCATTTT. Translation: CASKGGQGGQPQHF.

The CDR3 nucleotides are TGTGCCAGCAGTCCCACCCGGTCCGGGGCCAACGTCCTGACTTTC. Amino acid sequence: CASSPTRSGANVLTF. V usage is TRBV28 and J usage is TRBJ2-6; D uncertain. V was cut by 5 bases and J by 4 bases, with 12 bases left in between. The germline CDR1 and CDR2 sequences are MDHEN and SYDVKM. The CDR3 consists of 15 residues.

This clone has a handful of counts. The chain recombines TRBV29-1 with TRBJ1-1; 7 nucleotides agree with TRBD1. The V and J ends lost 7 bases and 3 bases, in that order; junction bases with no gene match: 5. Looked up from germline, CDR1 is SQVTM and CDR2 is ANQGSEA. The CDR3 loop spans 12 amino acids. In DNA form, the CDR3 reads TGCAGCGCAGGGGGAGGGTACACTGAAGCTTTCTTT. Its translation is CSAGGGYTEAFF.

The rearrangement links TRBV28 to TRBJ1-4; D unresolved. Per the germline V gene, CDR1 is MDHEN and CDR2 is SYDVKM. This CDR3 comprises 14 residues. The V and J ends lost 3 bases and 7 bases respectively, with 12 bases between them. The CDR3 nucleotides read TGTGCCAGCAGTTTCGACACAGTCCGTGAAAAACTGTTTTTT. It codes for CASSFDTVREKLFF.

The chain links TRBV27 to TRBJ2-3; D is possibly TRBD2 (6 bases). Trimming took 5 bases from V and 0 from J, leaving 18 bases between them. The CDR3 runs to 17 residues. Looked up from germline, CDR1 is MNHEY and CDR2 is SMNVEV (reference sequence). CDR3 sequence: CASSRSEGRGSTDTQYF. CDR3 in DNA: TGTGCCAGCAGTAGAAGTGAGGGGCGGGGTAGCACAGATACGCAGTATTTT.

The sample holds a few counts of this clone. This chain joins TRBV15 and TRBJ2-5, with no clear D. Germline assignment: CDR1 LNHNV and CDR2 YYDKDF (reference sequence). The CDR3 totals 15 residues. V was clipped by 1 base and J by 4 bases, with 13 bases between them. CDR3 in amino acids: CATSRVIVSRETQYF. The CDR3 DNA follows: TGTGCCACCAGCAGAGTAATAGTAAGCAGAGAGACCCAGTACTTC.

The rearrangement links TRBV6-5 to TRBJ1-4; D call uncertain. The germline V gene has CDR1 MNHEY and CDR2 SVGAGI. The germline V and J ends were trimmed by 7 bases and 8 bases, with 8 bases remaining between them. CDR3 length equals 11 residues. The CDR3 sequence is CASTGSEKLFF. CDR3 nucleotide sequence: TGTGCCAGCACGGGGTCGGAAAAACTGTTTTTT.

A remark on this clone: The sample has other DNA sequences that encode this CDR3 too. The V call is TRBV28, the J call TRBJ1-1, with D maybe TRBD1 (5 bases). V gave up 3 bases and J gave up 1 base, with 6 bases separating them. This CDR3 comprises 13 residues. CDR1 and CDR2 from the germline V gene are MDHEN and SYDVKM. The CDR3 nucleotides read TGTGCCAGCAGTTTGAGGGGGAACACTGAAGCTTTCTTT. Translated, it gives CASSLRGNTEAFF.

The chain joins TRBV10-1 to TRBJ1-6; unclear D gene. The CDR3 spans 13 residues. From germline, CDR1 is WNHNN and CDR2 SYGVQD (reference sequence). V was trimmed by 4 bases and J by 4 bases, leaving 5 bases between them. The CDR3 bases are TGCGCCAGCAGTGCGTTTTATAATTCACCCCTCCACTTT. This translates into CASSAFYNSPLHF.

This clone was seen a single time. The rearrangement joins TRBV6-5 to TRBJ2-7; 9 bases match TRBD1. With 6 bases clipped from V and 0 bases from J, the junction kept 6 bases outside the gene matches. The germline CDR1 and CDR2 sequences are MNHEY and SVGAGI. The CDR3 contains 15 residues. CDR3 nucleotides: TGTGCCAGCAGAGTGGGACAGGGTAGCTCCTACGAGCAGTACTTC. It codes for CASRVGQGSSYEQYF.